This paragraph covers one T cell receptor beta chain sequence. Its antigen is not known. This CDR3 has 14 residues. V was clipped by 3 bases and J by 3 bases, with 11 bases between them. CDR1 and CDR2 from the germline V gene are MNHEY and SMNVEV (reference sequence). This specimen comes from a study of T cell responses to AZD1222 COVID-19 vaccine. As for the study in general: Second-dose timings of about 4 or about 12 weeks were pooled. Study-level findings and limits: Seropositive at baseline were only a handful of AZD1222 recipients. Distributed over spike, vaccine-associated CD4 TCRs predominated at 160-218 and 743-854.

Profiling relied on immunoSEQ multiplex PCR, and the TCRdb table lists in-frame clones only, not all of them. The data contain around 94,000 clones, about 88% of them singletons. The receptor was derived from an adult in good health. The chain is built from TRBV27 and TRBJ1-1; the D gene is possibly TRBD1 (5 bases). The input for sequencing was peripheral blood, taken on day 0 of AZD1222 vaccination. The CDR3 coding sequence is TGTGCCAGCAGTTTTTCAGGGAGGGACACTGAAGCTTTCTTT. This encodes CASSFSGRDTEAFF.